Given below is one TCR beta chain in context. V lost 9 bases, J lost 0 bases, and 15 bases lay in between. The CDR3 covers 15 residues. Germline V gene data show CDR1 as SNHLY and CDR2 as FYNNEI. These data are taken from a study of blood T cell repertoires in COVID-19. TCRdb's table, derived via immunoSEQ multiplex PCR, lists solely in-frame clones and lacks some. The data contain approximately 330,000 clones, about nine tenths of them singletons. V is TRBV2 and J is TRBJ1-3; D is perhaps TRBD1 (6 bases). The sequence came from a man aged 30-40 years with COVID-19, enrolled during active disease. The specimen was peripheral blood. CDR3 protein: CASDLTGRSGNTIYF. In DNA form, the CDR3 reads TGTGCCAGTGACCTGACAGGACGCTCTGGAAACACCATATATTTT.